The 24 T cell receptor beta chains below come from one sample, sequenced in a study of T cells in Graves' hyperthyroidism and ophthalmopathy. What was amplified from RNA transcripts were TCR beta CDR3 regions. First-round RT-PCR of the TCR CDR3 relied on the HTBI primer set. TCRdb called the multiplex PCR reads again in MiXCR, with one record for every CDR3 protein. The top ten hold about 7.8% of the sample, which has approximately 500,000 distinct CDR3 sequences, 40% to 55% seen once. Sequencing input: peripheral blood or thyroid tissue (not recorded which). These receptors were taken from a woman under 30 with Graves' hyperthyroidism.

The chain joins TRBV7-9 to TRBJ1-3; no clear D. Trimming cost V 6 bases and J 5 bases, with 11 bases left between them. The CDR3 runs to 13 residues. Germline V gene sequence: CDR1 SEHNR, CDR2 FQNEAQ (reference sequence). CDR3 nucleotide sequence: TGTGCCAGCAGTCCCACATTGAGAAACACCATATATTTT. Protein product: CASSPTLRNTIYF.

This clonotype turned up a few times. V and J are TRBV14 and TRBJ2-7; either TRBD1 or TRBD2 may fit D (5 bases each). This CDR3 has 15 amino acids. CDR1 and CDR2 (germline): SGHDN, FVKESK. V shed 1 base and J shed 2 bases, with 12 bases lying between them. The CDR3 is CASSQVRDGAYEQYF. In DNA, the CDR3 is TGTGCCAGCAGCCAAGTCCGGGACGGAGCCTACGAGCAGTACTTC.

This clonotype has a count of ten or more. The V gene is TRBV6-4, the J gene TRBJ2-7; 8 nucleotides match TRBD2. Germline lookup yields CDR1 MRHNA and CDR2 SNTAGT. Trimming cost V 3 bases and J 0 bases; bases outside gene matches: 1. This CDR3 is built from 14 residues. CDR3 sequence reads: CASSESGSSYEQYF. CDR3 DNA sequence: TGTGCCAGCAGTGAAAGCGGGAGCTCCTACGAGCAGTACTTC.

The rearrangement links TRBV6-4 to TRBJ2-7; 15 bases agree with TRBD2. Near its end, the DNA agrees better with TRBJ2-1, so the J call may be wrong. The germline V gene encodes CDR1 MRHNA and CDR2 SNTAGT. CDR3 length equals 14 residues. The CDR3 DNA sequence: TGTGCCAGCATGGGACTAGCGGGAGGAAATGAGCAGTTCTTC. It translates to CASMGLAGGNEQFF.

The chain carries TRBV7-3 and TRBJ1-6; 8 bases line up with TRBD1. CDR3 length equals 16 residues. Germline-derived CDR1 and CDR2 are SGHTA and FQGTGA. Trimming cost V 5 bases and J 7 bases; bases outside gene matches: 10. The CDR3 DNA follows: TGTGCCAGCAGCCAGACCCGACAGGGGCGGAATTCACCCCTCCACTTT. It translates to CASSQTRQGRNSPLHF.

The chain combines TRBV12-3 or TRBV12-4 with TRBJ2-2; TRBD2 agrees at 10 bases. Trimming cost V 2 bases and J 6 bases; bases outside gene matches: 9. This CDR3 has 17 residues. CDR3 in amino acids: CASSLFGSGRVSGELFF. In nucleotides, the CDR3 is TGTGCCAGCAGTTTATTTGGCAGCGGGAGGGTATCCGGGGAGCTGTTTTTT.

The CDR3 DNA follows: TGTGCCAGCAGCCCTACTATCGGCGGGATCACCGGGGAGCTGTTTTTT. Its protein is CASSPTIGGITGELFF. The rearrangement uses TRBV7-3 and TRBJ2-2, with a possible D match to TRBD2 (6 bases). V gave up 5 bases and J gave up 4 bases, with 17 bases separating them. The CDR3 length is 16 residues. Germline CDR1 SGHTA, CDR2 FQGTGA.

This clonotype was observed many times. The chain carries TRBV20-1 and TRBJ1-4; D is undetermined. The V and J ends lost 3 bases and 8 bases respectively, with 10 bases between them. CDR3 length: 12 residues. CDR1 is DFQATT and CDR2 is SNEGSKA in the germline V gene (reference sequence). CDR3 amino acids: CSASYLGEKLFF. CDR3 bases: TGCAGTGCTAGCTACCTGGGGGAAAAACTGTTTTTT.

Ten or more counts support this clonotype. This chain uses TRBV11-3 with TRBJ2-7; 10 bases agree with TRBD2. J gave up 6 bases and V 5 bases, and 10 bases lay outside the gene matches. The germline V gene encodes CDR1 SGHNT and CDR2 YENEEA. The CDR3 totals 15 residues. DNA of the CDR3: TGTGCCAGCAGCCCCCGGACTAGCGGTATTTTCGAGCAGTACTTC. Translating it yields CASSPRTSGIFEQYF.

This clonotype came up many times. The chain links TRBV10-1 to TRBJ1-5, with 9 bases matching TRBD1. CDR3 length equals 15 residues. CDR1 and CDR2 from the germline V gene are WNHNN and SYGVQD (reference sequence). The DNA for the CDR3 is TGCGCACCGGGACAGGGTACCCTCGGCAATCAGCCCCAGCATTTT. Amino acids: CAPGQGTLGNQPQHF.

With regard to this clonotype: A much larger clone is a single base away; this may be a read error. The conserved phenylalanine or tryptophan is not found at the CDR3 terminus, so this likely reflects a read error. The chain couples TRBV20-1 to TRBJ2-3, with D unresolved. Germline V lookup: CDR1 DFQATT, CDR2 SNEGSKA (reference sequence). Trimming shortened V by 3 bases and J by 0 bases, and 13 bases separated the two germline ends. The length of the CDR3 is 15 residues. Written as DNA, the CDR3 is TGCAGTGCTAGCGAGCTGGGTGGGAGCACAGATACGCAGTATCTT. The encoded protein is CSASELGGSTDTQYL.

This clonotype has at least ten counts. The chain links TRBV2 to TRBJ1-6, with TRBD1 identical over 11 bases. Per the germline V gene, CDR1 is SNHLY and CDR2 is FYNNEI. CDR3 length: 14 amino acids. Unmatched junction bases numbered 3, after V lost 8 bases and J lost 6 bases. Written as DNA, the CDR3 is TGTGCCAGCGGACAGGGGGCTTTTAATTCACCCCTCCACTTT. Protein sequence: CASGQGAFNSPLHF.

This clonotype was counted many times. The chain couples TRBV7-9 to TRBJ2-7; D uncertain. This CDR3 region has 13 residues. The ends were cut back, 2 bases at V and 3 bases at J, with 8 bases in the middle. Germline assignment: CDR1 SEHNR and CDR2 FQNEAQ (reference sequence). The CDR3 sequence: CASSLNSIYEQYF. CDR3 bases: TGTGCCAGCAGCTTAAACTCCATCTACGAGCAGTACTTC.

This clonotype was found many times. The chain couples TRBV2 to TRBJ2-7, with TRBD1 matching over 9 bases. The CDR3 is made up of 14 amino acids. The germline V gene encodes CDR1 SNHLY and CDR2 FYNNEI. V gave up 6 bases and J gave up 2 bases; unmatched junction bases: 5. CDR3 sequence (DNA): TGTGCCAGCAGACGGGACAGGGTCACCTACGAGCAGTACTTC. Translated: CASRRDRVTYEQYF.

This rearrangement joins TRBV10-3 to TRBJ2-5; TRBD1 matches at 7 bases. Germline-derived CDR1 and CDR2 are ENHRY and SYGVKD. After removal of 6 bases from V and 1 base from J, the junction contained 5 bases not matched to a gene. The CDR3 is 14 amino acids. CDR3 in amino acids: CAISSGTVQETQYF. In DNA form, the CDR3 reads TGTGCCATCAGCTCCGGGACAGTCCAAGAGACCCAGTACTTC.

The rearrangement uses TRBV7-8 and TRBJ2-2, with D perhaps TRBD1 or TRBD2 (7 bases each). With 7 bases removed from V and 3 bases from J, the gap between germline ends came to 15 bases. CDR1 and CDR2 from the germline V gene are SGHVS and FQNEAQ. This CDR3 is 15 amino acids long. The CDR3 protein is CASTETGRDTGELFF. DNA for the CDR3: TGTGCCAGCACCGAGACAGGGAGGGACACCGGGGAGCTGTTTTTT.

This clonotype was detected ten times or more. This chain links TRBV29-1 with TRBJ1-1, with a tentative D call TRBD1 (5 bases). Germline V gene lookup returns CDR1 SQVTM and CDR2 ANQGSEA. This CDR3 comprises 14 residues. Deletions cut 0 bases from V and 0 bases from J, with 8 bases between. In nucleotides, the CDR3 is TGCAGCGTTGAAGAGCTGGGGGTGAACACTGAAGCTTTCTTT. Residues: CSVEELGVNTEAFF.

This clonotype was counted many times. This chain connects TRBV13 to TRBJ1-1; weak D call: TRBD1 (5 bases). The germline gives CDR1 PRHDT, CDR2 FYEKMQ (reference sequence). V was cut by 5 bases and J by 0 bases, with 10 bases left in between. The CDR3 contains 14 residues. DNA of the CDR3: TGTGCCAGCAGCCTTCAGGGCTTGAACACTGAAGCTTTCTTT. It specifies CASSLQGLNTEAFF.

The V and J genes are TRBV24-1 and TRBJ2-3; D tentatively fits TRBD1 or TRBD2 (5 bases each). The ends were cut back, 8 bases at V and 0 bases at J, with 11 bases in the middle. There are 14 residues in the CDR3. Looked up from germline, CDR1 is KGHDR and CDR2 is SFDVKD. The CDR3 nucleotides are TGTGCCACCATGGGGGACGGTAGCACAGATACGCAGTATTTT. Protein: CATMGDGSTDTQYF.

The chain uses TRBV12-3 or TRBV12-4 and TRBJ2-5; possible D gene TRBD2, 6 bases. The CDR3 is made up of 15 amino acids. V was clipped by 3 bases and J by 5 bases, with 16 bases between them. This CDR3 reads CASSLGGTSQETQYF. CDR3 in DNA: TGTGCCAGCAGTTTGGGCGGGACTTCCCAGGAGACCCAGTACTTC.

V gene TRBV2 combines with J gene TRBJ2-3; D assignment may be TRBD1 or TRBD2 (5 bases each). Trimming left V 1 base short and J 3 bases short, with 11 bases between. From germline, CDR1 is SNHLY and CDR2 FYNNEI. The CDR3 is 15 amino acids. CDR3 residues: CASSEGLRETDTQYF. The CDR3, as DNA: TGTGCCAGCAGTGAAGGTCTCAGGGAGACAGATACGCAGTATTTT. Based on the CDR3 plus reference TRBV2 and TRBJ2-3, the full variable domain is EPEVTQTPSHQVTQMGQEVILRCVPISNHLYFYWYRQILGQKVEFLVSFYNNEISEKSEIFDDQFSVERPDGSNFTLKIRSTKLEDSAMYFCASSEGLRETDTQYFGPGTRLTVL.

This clonotype was recorded many times. The V and J genes are TRBV19 and TRBJ2-7; 8 bases fit TRBD1. The CDR3 covers 16 residues. Germline-derived CDR1 and CDR2 are LNHDA and SQIVND (reference sequence). The junction had 9 bases not matched to a gene; V was cut back by 3 bases and J by 2 bases. The CDR3 coding sequence is TGTGCCAGTAGTATCGTGGGGGACAGGAACCCCTACGAGCAGTACTTC. Its protein is CASSIVGDRNPYEQYF.

The chain employs TRBV10-3 and TRBJ2-7; D may be TRBD1 (6 bases). Germline V gene data show CDR1 as ENHRY and CDR2 as SYGVKD. This CDR3 contains 20 residues. The V end lost 8 bases, the J end lost 2 bases, and 34 bases lay between the germline ends. Written as DNA, the CDR3 is TGTGCCATCGTGGACAGTATGAACACTGAAGCGATCGGCCCAACCTACGAGCAGTACTTC. It is translated as CAIVDSMNTEAIGPTYEQYF.

The rearrangement links TRBV7-6 to TRBJ2-1; 8 bases map to TRBD1. In germline, CDR1 is SGHVS, CDR2 FNYEAQ. The CDR3 consists of 15 residues. Losses at the gene ends were 1 base for V and 6 bases for J; bases not matched to a gene: 5. The CDR3 reads CASSLGRTGINEQFF. DNA of the CDR3: TGTGCCAGCAGCTTAGGGCGGACAGGGATCAATGAGCAGTTCTTC.